Sequencing of this T cell receptor beta chain was carried out in a study of shared clonotypes between healthy human individuals. Findings and limits, study-wide: The sampled material consisted only of blood, and tissue repertoires are likely to differ.

Authors' data handling: As immunoSEQ supplied junction-only sequences (without quality scores), filtering differed. Produced via immunoSEQ multiplex PCR; TCRdb's table is partial and in-frame only. For V, J and clone size, that table is used; D and trimming come from the DNA. The repertoire holds 800,000 or so clones, with 90% to 97% as singletons. V dropped 4 bases and J dropped 0 bases, with 12 bases sitting between them. The germline V gene encodes CDR1 SEHNR and CDR2 FQNEAQ (reference sequence). The CDR3 covers 15 residues. As defined, naive CD8 cells were CD45RO-negative and positively selected for CCR7, with terminally differentiated effector memory CD45RA+ cells excluded. About this clone itself: Its matching antigen is unknown.

Sequences were obtained from naive CD8+ T cells sorted from blood. This receptor was identified in a man aged 25-45 years in good health. V gene TRBV7-9 combines with J gene TRBJ1-1; no firm D call. In nucleotides, the CDR3 is TGTGCCAGCAGCTCCTTGGAGTCCATGAACACTGAAGCTTTCTTT. Protein product: CASSSLESMNTEAFF.